Following are 23 T cell receptor beta chains from one sample sequenced in a study of graft-versus-host responses after intestinal transplantation. TCRdb keeps only in-frame clones here, not all; method: immunoSEQ multiplex PCR. The sample yields 80,000 to 95,000 clones, 85% to 95% seen once. Antigen specificity for these receptors is unknown. This material consisted of unstimulated CD8+ T cells sorted from spleen or lymph node cells, taken before intestinal transplant. The source is a human donor who received an intestinal transplant.

This chain connects TRBV9 to TRBJ2-1; 10 bases map to TRBD1. Germline CDR1 SGDLS, CDR2 YYNGEE. The length of the CDR3 is 17 residues. With 3 bases clipped from V and 9 bases from J, the junction kept 15 bases outside the gene matches. The CDR3 sequence is CASSDHLKGQGLREQFF. In DNA form, the CDR3 reads TGTGCCAGCAGCGACCACCTTAAGGGACAGGGGCTTCGTGAGCAGTTCTTC.

The V gene is TRBV19, the J gene TRBJ2-7; 7 bases agree with TRBD2. V was clipped by 10 bases and J by 9 bases; unmatched bases: 15. Germline V gene sequence: CDR1 LNHDA, CDR2 SQIVND (reference sequence). The CDR3 has 13 residues. The CDR3, as DNA: TGTGCCACCGACAGCGGGACTCCCCTTCGGCAGTACTTC. The encoded protein is CATDSGTPLRQYF.

The chain is built from TRBV19 and TRBJ1-1; D perhaps matches TRBD1 (6 bases). This CDR3 has 13 residues. CDR1 and CDR2 (germline): LNHDA, SQIVND (reference sequence). The germline V and J ends were trimmed by 3 bases and 3 bases, with 8 bases remaining between them. This chain's CDR3 is CASSIQGYTEAFF. CDR3 DNA: TGTGCCAGTAGTATCCAGGGGTACACTGAAGCTTTCTTT. Combining the CDR3 with reference TRBV19 and TRBJ1-1 gives the whole variable domain DGGITQSPKYLFRKEGQNVTLSCEQNLNHDAMYWYRQDPGQGLRLIYYSQIVNDFQKGDIAEGYSVSREKKESFPLTVTSAQKNPTAFYLCASSIQGYTEAFFGQGTRLTVV.

V gene TRBV4-3 combines with J gene TRBJ2-3; 7 nucleotides match TRBD1. The germline V gene encodes CDR1 LGHNA and CDR2 YSLEER. The CDR3 has 20 amino acids. V shed 1 base and J 2 bases; nucleotides not matched to a gene: 18. The CDR3 DNA reads TGCGCCAGCAGCCAAGCCTTGGGGCCCCTCTACAGGGGCCACACAGATACGCAGTATTTT. It translates to CASSQALGPLYRGHTDTQYF.

This chain links TRBV7-9 with TRBJ2-2, with TRBD2 matching 13 bases. The CDR3 sequence is 17 residues long. Per germline, CDR1 SEHNR and CDR2 FQNEAQ (reference sequence). V shed 4 bases, J shed 4 bases, and the junction held 6 bases outside the gene matches. This chain's CDR3 is CASSSRLAGGRTGELFF. CDR3 DNA: TGTGCCAGCAGCTCCCGACTAGCGGGGGGTCGCACCGGGGAGCTGTTTTTT.

V gene TRBV30 combines with J gene TRBJ1-5; possibly TRBD1 for D (5 bases). Germline CDR1 GTSNPN, CDR2 SVGIG (reference sequence). The CDR3 totals 16 residues. Trimming stripped 0 bases from V and 0 bases from J, with 12 bases between. This CDR3 reads CAWSVGVDYSNQPQHF. CDR3 bases: TGTGCCTGGAGTGTGGGGGTGGACTATAGCAATCAGCCCCAGCATTTT. Based on the CDR3 plus reference TRBV30 and TRBJ1-5, the full variable domain is SQTIHQWPATLVQPVGSPLSLECTVEGTSNPNLYWYRQAAGRGLQLLFYSVGIGQISSEVPQNLSASRPQDRQFILSSKKLLLSDSGFYLCAWSVGVDYSNQPQHFGDGTRLSIL.

The chain uses TRBV6-5 and TRBJ1-1; the D gene is possibly TRBD1 (5 bases). Germline V lookup: CDR1 MNHEY, CDR2 SVGAGI. The CDR3 runs to 13 residues. V was cut by 2 bases and J by 10 bases, with 14 bases left in between. Here the CDR3 reads CASSYRGILSAFF. Here the CDR3 DNA reads TGTGCCAGCAGTTACCGGGGGATTCTTTCAGCTTTCTTT.

In this sample, this clone turned up once. The chain couples TRBV30 to TRBJ1-2; 7 bases are shared with TRBD1. The CDR3 extends over 14 amino acids. The germline gives CDR1 GTSNPN, CDR2 SVGIG (reference sequence). V gave up 3 bases and J gave up 1 base; unmatched junction bases: 5. CDR3 nucleotide sequence: TGTGCCTGGAGCGGGACAGCCCATAACTATGGCTACACCTTC. Protein: CAWSGTAHNYGYTF.

The chain couples TRBV7-8 to TRBJ2-5, with D possibly TRBD1 on 5 matching bases. The length of the CDR3 is 14 residues. V was trimmed by 4 bases and J by 2 bases, leaving 11 bases between them. The germline gives CDR1 SGHVS, CDR2 FQNEAQ. The CDR3 DNA reads as TGTGCCAGCAGCTCCTTGGACATACAAGAGACCCAGTACTTC. Translated: CASSSLDIQETQYF.

This chain connects TRBV21-1 to TRBJ1-5; no check of the table's D call, TRBD1, against the DNA was made. TRBV21-1 is given as a pseudogene. The CDR3 is 20 residues long. The CDR3 DNA is TGTGCCAGCAGCAAACCTTCTTCGGGACAGGGGGACATGAGCAATCAGCCCCAGCATTTT. This encodes CASSKPSSGQGDMSNQPQHF.

The chain carries TRBV27 and TRBJ1-2; a possible D gene is TRBD1 (6 bases). V lost 6 bases and J lost 6, with 11 bases in between. The CDR3 is 12 amino acids. Germline V gene data show CDR1 as MNHEY and CDR2 as SMNVEV (reference sequence). CDR3 sequence reads: CASRRSGDGYTF. The CDR3 DNA reads TGTGCCAGCAGAAGATCAGGGGATGGCTACACCTTC.

Only one count was recorded for this clone. The chain is built from TRBV11-3 and TRBJ1-1; TRBD1 might be the D (6 bases). The germline V gene encodes CDR1 SGHNT and CDR2 YENEEA. The CDR3 is 15 residues long. V was trimmed by 5 bases and J by 1 base, leaving 14 bases between them. This CDR3 reads CASSQRGAQNTEAFF. As DNA, the CDR3 is TGTGCCAGCAGCCAGCGGGGGGCACAGAACACTGAAGCTTTCTTT.

The J gene is TRBJ1-2, the V gene TRBV4-3, with D unresolved. Germline CDR1 reads LGHNA; CDR2 reads YSLEER. The CDR3 has 16 amino acids. Trimming took 0 bases from V and 1 from J, leaving 12 bases between them. CDR3 sequence: CASSQETGGDNYGYTF. CDR3 nucleotide sequence: TGCGCCAGCAGCCAAGAGACGGGAGGAGATAACTATGGCTACACCTTC.

The gene calls are TRBV30 and TRBJ2-7; 8 nucleotides align to TRBD1. CDR3 length: 13 residues. V shed 3 bases and J 3 bases; nucleotides not matched to a gene: 4. Germline CDR1 reads GTSNPN; CDR2 reads SVGIG (reference sequence). The CDR3 DNA reads TGTGCCTGGAGGCCTGGACAGGGCTACGAGCAGTACTTC. This translates into CAWRPGQGYEQYF.

V gene TRBV6-4 combines with J gene TRBJ2-7, with 8 nucleotides matching TRBD1. The CDR3 totals 15 residues. Germline V gene lookup returns CDR1 MRHNA and CDR2 SNTAGT. V shed 7 bases, J shed 2 bases, and the junction held 10 bases outside the gene matches. CDR3 protein: CASTSYRDRTYEQYF. The CDR3, as DNA: TGTGCCAGCACCTCCTACCGGGACAGGACCTACGAGCAGTACTTC.

In this sample, this clone turned up a few times. The rearrangement links TRBV10-1 to TRBJ1-1, with D possibly being TRBD1 (5 bases). From germline, CDR1 is WNHNN and CDR2 SYGVQD (reference sequence). CDR3 size: 15 residues. V was cut by 2 bases and J by 8 bases, with 18 bases left in between. CDR3 region: CASSEGSGGVEEAFF. DNA of the CDR3: TGCGCCAGCAGTGAGGGGTCGGGGGGAGTTGAAGAAGCTTTCTTT.

This clone was detected only once. V and J are TRBV4-3 and TRBJ1-2; D perhaps matches TRBD1 (6 bases). The germline CDR1 and CDR2 sequences are LGHNA and YSLEER. V was shortened by 0 bases and J by 4 bases, with 12 bases between the two germline ends. The CDR3 loop spans 15 amino acids. CDR3 nucleotides: TGCGCCAGCAGCCAAGAGCGATGGACAGTCTATGGCTACACCTTC. Translation gives CASSQERWTVYGYTF.

The chain recombines TRBV6-5 with TRBJ1-2, with 9 positions matching TRBD1. The length of the CDR3 is 14 residues. V lost 6 bases and J lost 8; bases outside the gene matches: 10. CDR1 and CDR2 (germline): MNHEY, SVGAGI. The CDR3 here is CASSLQGAGRGYTF. The CDR3 DNA reads as TGTGCCAGCAGCTTACAGGGGGCTGGGAGGGGCTACACCTTC.

The chain uses TRBV27 and TRBJ2-1; weak D call: TRBD2 (6 bases). Germline V gene sequence: CDR1 MNHEY, CDR2 SMNVEV (reference sequence). The V gene lost 6 bases and the J gene lost 12 bases, with 15 bases spanning the gap. CDR3 size: 12 residues. CDR3: CASSQIGGWQFF. The CDR3 coding sequence is TGTGCCAGCAGCCAGATTGGGGGGTGGCAGTTCTTC.

The chain links TRBV30 to TRBJ2-3, with 8 bases lining up with TRBD1. Trimming removed 4 bases from V and 6 bases from J; junction bases left unmatched: 6. The CDR3 spans 13 residues. The germline CDR1 and CDR2 sequences are GTSNPN and SVGIG (reference sequence). In nucleotides, the CDR3 is TGTGCCTGGACGGCAGGGGGCCCCGATACGCAGTATTTT. This translates into CAWTAGGPDTQYF.

The chain uses TRBV5-6 and TRBJ2-3; D call uncertain. Deletions cut 0 bases from V and 1 base from J, with 15 bases between. The germline V gene encodes CDR1 SGHDT and CDR2 YYEEEE. The CDR3 totals 17 residues. The CDR3 loop is CASSLGFQNEGTDTQYF. The CDR3 region has the DNA TGTGCCAGCAGCTTGGGATTTCAGAACGAAGGCACAGATACGCAGTATTTT.

Notes on this clone: The sample carries other DNA sequences with the same CDR3. This chain uses TRBV6-1 with TRBJ2-7; 8 positions match TRBD2. The CDR3 spans 13 residues. CDR1 and CDR2 from the germline V gene are MNHNS and SASEGT. V lost 5 bases, J lost 2 bases, and 2 bases stayed unmatched. In DNA, the CDR3 is TGTGCCAGCAGTTTTAGCGGGGCCTACGAGCAGTACTTC. Translation gives CASSFSGAYEQYF.

The sample holds a few counts of this clone. The chain links TRBV5-1 to TRBJ2-5; 10 nucleotides line up with TRBD2. The CDR3 runs 16 residues. From germline, CDR1 is SGHRS and CDR2 YFSETQ. Trimming took 2 bases from V and 3 from J; bases not matched to a gene: 7. The CDR3 region has the DNA TGCGCCAGCAGCTTATTCGCCGGGACTAGCGAAGAGACCCAGTACTTC. It yields the protein CASSLFAGTSEETQYF.